The T cell receptor beta chain under discussion was sequenced for a study of human T cells and chemical hapten exposure. As for the study in general: The variation in per-sample TCR yields arose mainly from small differences in pooled library volumes. Overall study results and limits: TCRs exceeding 1 in 1000 frequency stayed unchanged with DPC sensitization. Versus controls, expanded TCRs had significantly more large CDR3 similarity clusters.

Time point indicated: patch test 3, about 24 weeks after DPC sensitization. Treatment meaning: therapeutic diphenylcyclopropenone sensitization with weekly scalp DPC. TCRdb independently ran MiXCR on the RACE reads; one entry per CDR3 protein. The sample records about 84,000 distinct CDR3 sequences, 10% to 12% being singletons. Ten or more counts support this clonotype. Its target is unknown. This CDR3 has 15 residues. Germline assignment: CDR1 SGHKS and CDR2 YYEKEE (reference sequence). V was trimmed by 0 bases and J by 3 bases, leaving 12 bases between them. The input for sequencing was whole blood, taken in connection with sensitization to the hapten diphenylcyclopropenone (DPC). The V gene is TRBV5-5, the J gene TRBJ1-1; tentatively, D is TRBD1 (5 bases). This TCR derives from a woman aged 45-59 years with alopecia areata. Some clones in this sample may be carry-over from other donors' samples. In DNA form, the CDR3 reads TGTGCCAGCAGCTTGGAGGTCCAGGGTCACACTGAAGCTTTCTTT. Protein: CASSLEVQGHTEAFF.